The source of this T cell receptor beta chain is a study of blood T cell repertoires in COVID-19. Across the study: PBMCs, B-cell-depleted T cells, or T cells provided the cDNA or gDNA that made up the material.

V gave up 4 bases and J gave up 4 bases; unmatched junction bases: 7. There are 16 residues in the CDR3. The V gene's germline CDR1 is SGDLS and CDR2 YYNGEE. The table came from immunoSEQ multiplex PCR; TCRdb's copy has only in-frame clones and leaves some out. Of 150,000 to 190,000 clones listed, around 80% are singletons. This clone occurred a few times. The sequence was collected from a man aged 55 to 70 with acute or convalescent COVID-19. The sample consisted of peripheral blood. The chain carries TRBV9 and TRBJ2-5; 13 positions agree with TRBD2. This chain's CDR3 is CASSPGTSGTGETQYF. The CDR3 DNA reads as TGTGCCAGCAGCCCAGGGACTAGCGGGACGGGAGAGACCCAGTACTTC.